This T cell receptor (beta chain) derives from a study of blood T cell repertoires in COVID-19. Study in general: In each case, the material was cDNA or gDNA derived from T cells, B-cell-depleted T cells, or PBMCs.

The CDR3 runs 14 residues. Germline V lookup: CDR1 SGHTA, CDR2 FQGNSA. On this clone itself: An end of the junction differs from the germline gene, which may be a read error.

Only in-frame clones appear in the TCRdb table, and some are missing; sequencing was by immunoSEQ multiplex PCR. The sample carries approximately 150,000 clones, around 83% recorded once. The source of this sequence is a man aged 35-49 years with acute or convalescent COVID-19. The sample was peripheral blood. The chain uses TRBV7-2 and TRBJ1-1, with no clear D. The CDR3 DNA sequence: TGTGCCAGCAGCTTAGCGCAGTTCGGGAGTGAGGTGGTCTTT. Translation gives CASSLAQFGSEVVF.